These 9 T cell receptor beta chains were sequenced from one sample in a study of Ad26.COV2.S vaccination and SARS-CoV-2 variants (dated by TCRdb to the early 2020s). The treatment or condition tag for this specimen amounts to: approximately 18 received Ad26.COV2.S at low or high dose, single or two shots; about five received placebo; per-sample allocation not given. For vaccine and placebo recipients, repertoires were sequenced using samples collected on day 63 after the first injection. The library was made by the immunoSEQ multiplex PCR assay. TCRdb retrieved this table from immuneACCESS and kept in-frame rearrangements only. Not all clones are present; in checked studies, unresolved V genes account for under half, and no reason is known for the remainder. The table for this sample lists approximately 300,000 clones; more than 70% of them were counted only once. The ten largest clones add up to 1.5% to 2.5% of the sample.

The specimen comprised peripheral blood, sampled in a trial of Ad26.COV2.S vaccine versus placebo. The source is a person aged 18-65 years who received the Ad26.COV2.S COVID-19 vaccine or a placebo.

This chain joins TRBV6-5 and TRBJ1-6; 8 nucleotides line up with TRBD1. The CDR3 runs 15 residues. CDR1 is MNHEY, CDR2 SVGAGI, per germline. V gave up 6 bases and J gave up 5 bases; unmatched junction bases: 6. CDR3 loop: CASRAGQAHNSPLHF. CDR3 DNA: TGTGCCAGCAGGGCGGGACAGGCGCATAATTCACCCCTCCACTTT.

CDR3 sequence (DNA): TGCGCCAGCAGCCAGAGGACAGGGGAAGGCTACACCTTC. Translation: CASSQRTGEGYTF. V gene TRBV4-1 combines with J gene TRBJ1-2, with TRBD1 matching over 9 bases. Germline V CDR1 and CDR2: MGHRA, YSYEKL. The trim removed 3 bases at V and 8 bases at J, leaving 4 bases unmatched. The CDR3 totals 13 residues.

This chain connects TRBV4-1 to TRBJ1-4, with D maybe TRBD1 (5 bases). Per germline, CDR1 MGHRA and CDR2 YSYEKL. The CDR3 consists of 16 residues. Trimming cost V 4 bases and J 0 bases, with 12 bases left between them. CDR3 amino acids: CASSPGATATNEKLFF. The DNA for the CDR3 is TGCGCCAGCAGCCCTGGGGCAACCGCAACTAATGAAAAACTGTTTTTT.

The table lists this clone with a count of one. The chain links TRBV30 to TRBJ2-2; TRBD2 aligns across 7 bases. V lost 0 bases to trimming and J lost 4 bases; unmatched junction nucleotides: 5. Germline assignment: CDR1 GTSNPN and CDR2 SVGIG (reference sequence). The CDR3 sequence is 15 residues long. CDR3 coding DNA: TGTGCCTGGAGTGTAAGACTAGCTGGCACCGGGGAGCTGTTTTTT. It codes for CAWSVRLAGTGELFF.

The chain couples TRBV25-1 to TRBJ2-7; TRBD1 or TRBD2 may be the D gene (5 bases each). Trimming removed 4 bases from V and 2 bases from J, with 12 bases in between. Germline CDR1 MGHDK, CDR2 SYGVNS. This CDR3 has 14 amino acids. DNA for the CDR3: TGTGCCAGCAGTGGGGGTTTGGGGGCCTACGAGCAGTACTTC. Translating it yields CASSGGLGAYEQYF.

A few counts support this clone. The chain uses TRBV4-3 and TRBJ2-3; possible D gene TRBD2, 5 bases. V shed 0 bases and J shed 6 bases, with 16 bases lying between them. The CDR3 runs to 16 residues. Germline assignment: CDR1 LGHNA and CDR2 YSLEER. The CDR3 sequence: CASSQDLAAARDTQYF. The CDR3 nucleotides read TGCGCCAGCAGCCAAGATCTAGCCGCGGCTAGGGATACGCAGTATTTT.

CDR3 sequence reads: CASSWGRSSYNEQFF. The CDR3 nucleotides read TGCGCCAGCAGCTGGGGCAGGAGCTCCTACAATGAGCAGTTCTTC. The chain uses TRBV5-1 and TRBJ2-1; D may be TRBD1 (5 bases). The CDR3 loop spans 15 amino acids. Trimming cost V 3 bases and J 0 bases, with 10 bases left between them. In germline, CDR1 is SGHRS, CDR2 YFSETQ.

The chain recombines TRBV27 with TRBJ2-7, with D uncertain. From germline, CDR1 is MNHEY and CDR2 SMNVEV (reference sequence). The V gene lost 6 bases and the J gene lost 1 base, with 10 bases spanning the gap. The CDR3 consists of 13 residues. CDR3 in DNA: TGTGCCAGCAGCCCCAGACTTTCCTACGAGCAGTACTTC. Translating it yields CASSPRLSYEQYF.

The chain combines TRBV19 with TRBJ1-2, with unresolved D. CDR1 and CDR2 from the germline V gene are LNHDA and SQIVND (reference sequence). This CDR3 is 17 amino acids long. Trimming removed 3 bases from V and 5 bases from J, with 22 bases in between. The CDR3 sequence is CASSIAGRAPRIYGYTF. The CDR3 bases are TGTGCCAGTAGTATTGCTGGACGGGCACCTCGCATTTATGGCTACACCTTC.